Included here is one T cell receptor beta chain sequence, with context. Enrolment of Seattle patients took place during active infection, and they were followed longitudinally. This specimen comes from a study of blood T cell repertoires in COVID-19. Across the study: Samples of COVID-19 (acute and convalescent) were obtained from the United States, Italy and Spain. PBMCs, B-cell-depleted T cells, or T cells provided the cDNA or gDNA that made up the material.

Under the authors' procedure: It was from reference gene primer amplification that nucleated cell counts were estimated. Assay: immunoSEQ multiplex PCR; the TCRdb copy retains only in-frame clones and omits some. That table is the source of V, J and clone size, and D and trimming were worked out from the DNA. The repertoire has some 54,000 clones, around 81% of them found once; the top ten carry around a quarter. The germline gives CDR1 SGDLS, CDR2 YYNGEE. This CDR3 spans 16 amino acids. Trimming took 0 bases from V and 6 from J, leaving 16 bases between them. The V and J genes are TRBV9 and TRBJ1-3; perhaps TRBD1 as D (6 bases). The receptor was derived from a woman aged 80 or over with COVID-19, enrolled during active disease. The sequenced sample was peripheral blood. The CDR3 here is CASSVGGGGYENTIYF. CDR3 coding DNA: TGTGCCAGCAGCGTAGGGGGAGGGGGATATGAAAACACCATATATTTT.